The clone carrying this T cell receptor beta chain occurred a few times. Its target is unknown. These data come from a study of T cells in Graves' hyperthyroidism and ophthalmopathy. Study-wide points: A median around 6.4 months before onset, the model predicted ophthalmopathy. Most clonotypes expanded in thyroid above 0.001 were likewise present in blood.

The definition of stable Graves' hyperthyroidism was no ophthalmopathy progression within 18 months. It was uncontrolled infection, other autoimmune disease, pregnancy or lactation that excluded patients. Trimming stripped 0 bases from V and 5 bases from J, with 14 bases between. The CDR3 has 16 residues. Germline CDR1 is ENHRY and CDR2 is SYGVKD. From RNA transcripts, TCR beta CDR3 regions were amplified. First-round RT-PCR of the TCR CDR3 relied on the HTBI primer set. TCRdb recomputed calls from the multiplex PCR reads with MiXCR, one row per CDR3 protein. The table records about 590,000 distinct CDR3 sequences, around 16% of them present only once.

The source of this sequence is a woman aged 25-40 years with Graves' hyperthyroidism. The specimen was blood. V usage is TRBV10-3 and J usage is TRBJ1-3; perhaps TRBD1 as D (5 bases). The DNA of the CDR3 is TGTGCCATCAGTGAGTCGATCCCAGGGATGCGAAACACCATATATTTT. Amino acids: CAISESIPGMRNTIYF.